This TCR beta chain was profiled in a study of blood T cell repertoires in COVID-19. For the study at large: Material from acute and convalescent COVID-19 was sourced from the United States, Italy and Spain. T cells, B-cell-depleted T cells, or PBMCs supplied cDNA or gDNA.

As originally analysed: Amplification of reference gene primers was used by the study to estimate nucleated cell counts. Here immunoSEQ multiplex PCR was the method, and the copy in TCRdb shows in-frame clones only, minus some. Clone size and the V and J calls come from that table; the DNA yielded D and trimming. The repertoire holds a few hundred thousand clones, with approximately 81% as singletons. The receptor was isolated from a woman aged 80 or older with acute or convalescent COVID-19. Sequenced: peripheral blood.

CDR3 residues: CASSVLPIYTGELFF. The CDR3 DNA reads TGTGCCAGCAGCGTGTTGCCTATTTACACCGGGGAGCTGTTTTTT. The rearrangement uses TRBV9 and TRBJ2-2; D gene uncertain. The germline gives CDR1 SGDLS, CDR2 YYNGEE. The CDR3 has 15 amino acids. Trimming cost V 2 bases and J 3 bases, with 11 bases left between them.